This T cell receptor beta chain appears in the sequencing data of a study of cytomegalovirus exposure and HLA in healthy donors. This clone was seen more than once but under ten times. Its specificity is unknown. The CDR3 runs to 14 residues. V gave up 5 bases and J gave up 6 bases; unmatched junction bases: 10. Germline V gene sequence: CDR1 SNHLY, CDR2 FYNNEI. Study-wide points: Certain sequence variants were highly shared and formed a cluster, and this cluster was likely a sequencing artifact. Clonal expansion was found to be greater in HLA-associated TCR beta chains than in equally common others in a later analysis. Compared with the roughly 700-donor mean, an Asian-associated ancestry cluster reportedly had fewer N-insertions, according to a later analysis.

The PCR contained 60 Vbeta and 13 Jbeta primers. Generated by immunoSEQ multiplex PCR, the TCRdb table keeps only in-frame clones and is missing some. The data show 150,000 or so clones, roughly four fifths seen once. This TCR was recovered from a man younger than 45 in good health and CMV-seronegative. Sequenced input: PBMCs. The rearrangement uses TRBV2 and TRBJ2-7; 7 nucleotides agree with TRBD1. The CDR3 DNA reads TGTGCCAGCAGTTCCGGGACAGCGCGGGCCGAGCAGTACTTC. This translates into CASSSGTARAEQYF. The complete variable domain, with remaining parts taken from reference TRBV2 and TRBJ2-7, reads EPEVTQTPSHQVTQMGQEVILRCVPISNHLYFYWYRQILGQKVEFLVSFYNNEISEKSEIFDDQFSVERPDGSNFTLKIRSTKLEDSAMYFCASSSGTARAEQYFGPGTRLTVT.